The 17 T cell receptor beta chains given below trace back to one sample, sequenced in a study of cytomegalovirus exposure and HLA in healthy donors. The study ran its PCR with 60 Vbeta and 13 Jbeta primers. Some clones are missing from TCRdb's copy, which holds only in-frame ones; the method was immunoSEQ multiplex PCR. This table has tens of thousands of clones, approximately 90% appearing once. Sequencing input: PBMCs. The receptors were sampled from a woman aged 30 to 39 in good health and CMV-seropositive.

V gene TRBV2 combines with J gene TRBJ1-1; 7 bases map to TRBD1. With V trimmed by 8 bases and J by 5 bases, 8 bases remained unmatched. The CDR3 totals 13 residues. CDR1 is SNHLY, CDR2 FYNNEI, per germline. Written as DNA, the CDR3 is TGTGCCAGCGGAAAGGGGGCAGGGACTGAAGCTTTCTTT. Its translation: CASGKGAGTEAFF.

The chain has TRBV7-2 and TRBJ2-1; weak D call: TRBD2 (6 bases). There are 16 residues in the CDR3. V was shortened by 5 bases and J by 2 bases, with 16 bases between the two germline ends. Germline V gene data show CDR1 as SGHTA and CDR2 as FQGNSA. For the CDR3, the DNA is TGTGCCAGCAGCAGACCCGGGACTCACCCCTACAATGAGCAGTTCTTC. It is translated as CASSRPGTHPYNEQFF.

This chain uses TRBV15 with TRBJ2-7; 9 bases fit TRBD2. The trim removed 0 bases at V and 3 bases at J, leaving 3 bases unmatched. Germline CDR1 is LNHNV and CDR2 is YYDKDF (reference sequence). This CDR3 region has 15 residues. CDR3 bases: TGTGCCACCAGCAGAGAAGCGGGAGGAAACTACGAGCAGTACTTC. Translated, it gives CATSREAGGNYEQYF.

This clone was detected only a few times. V is TRBV7-9 and J is TRBJ1-2, with 8 bases matching TRBD1. The germline V gene has CDR1 SEHNR and CDR2 FQNEAQ (reference sequence). The junction had 2 bases not matched to a gene; V was cut back by 2 bases and J by 6 bases. CDR3 length: 13 residues. The CDR3, as DNA: TGTGCCAGCAGCTTATCGACAGGGGATGGCTACACCTTC. Translated: CASSLSTGDGYTF.

This chain uses TRBV5-8 with TRBJ2-7; D is possibly TRBD2 (6 bases). Germline assignment: CDR1 SGHTS and CDR2 YDEGEE. V shed 4 bases and J shed 5 bases, with 19 bases lying between them. This CDR3 spans 15 amino acids. The CDR3 loop is CASSLVPGSGDEQYF. CDR3 coding DNA: TGTGCCAGCAGCCTCGTTCCGGGCTCGGGGGACGAGCAGTACTTC.

The J gene is TRBJ1-2, the V gene TRBV28; D call uncertain. The CDR3 has 15 residues. Trimming took off 1 base at V and 0 bases at J, with 9 bases between the two ends. The germline CDR1 and CDR2 sequences are MDHEN and SYDVKM. CDR3 sequence reads: CASSLLDRANYGYTF. The DNA for the CDR3 is TGTGCCAGCAGTTTATTAGATCGGGCTAACTATGGCTACACCTTC.

The gene calls are TRBV5-1 and TRBJ2-3, with 10 bases matching TRBD2. Germline V CDR1 and CDR2: SGHRS, YFSETQ. This CDR3 has 19 residues. V was clipped by 4 bases and J by 4 bases; unmatched bases: 18. CDR3 coding DNA: TGCGCCAGCAGCCCTTTTTATATCACCTTAGCGGGAGGCGCAGATACGCAGTATTTT. This translates into CASSPFYITLAGGADTQYF.

V gene TRBV23-1 combines with J gene TRBJ2-5; D ambiguous. The end of the DNA fits TRBJ2-7 better, so the J call may be wrong. TRBV23-1 is flagged as an ORF with uncertain function. The CDR3 is 19 residues long. CDR3 DNA: TGCGCCAGCAGTCAATTGGGTTCAGGCCCTACATCGTCAAGCTACGAGCAGTACTTC. Its protein product is CASSQLGSGPTSSSYEQYF.

The chain employs TRBV5-4 and TRBJ2-2; 7 bases are a match to TRBD1. V dropped 0 bases and J dropped 4; count of bases not matched to a gene: 6. CDR1 SGHNT and CDR2 YYREEE come from the germline V gene (reference sequence). The CDR3 extends over 16 amino acids. The CDR3, as DNA: TGTGCCAGCAGCTTGGTGCCACAGGGGATCACCGGGGAGCTGTTTTTT. It codes for CASSLVPQGITGELFF.

The chain has TRBV27 and TRBJ2-2; possibly TRBD2 for D (6 bases). The V and J ends lost 1 base and 4 bases respectively, with 10 bases between them. There are 15 residues in the CDR3. Germline-derived CDR1 and CDR2 are MNHEY and SMNVEV (reference sequence). The CDR3 spells CASSLFGGLTGELFF. The CDR3 region has the DNA TGTGCCAGCAGTTTATTCGGGGGACTCACCGGGGAGCTGTTTTTT.

The chain employs TRBV14 and TRBJ2-7, with D uncertain. Germline values: CDR1 SGHDN, CDR2 FVKESK. Trimming left V 4 bases short and J 3 bases short, with 10 bases between. CDR3 length: 13 residues. CDR3 DNA sequence: TGTGCCAGCAGCCCTACTTTGTTCTACGAGCAGTACTTC. It translates to CASSPTLFYEQYF.

The rearrangement links TRBV15 to TRBJ2-5; tentatively, D is TRBD1 (5 bases). V was shortened by 0 bases and J by 3 bases, with 11 bases between the two germline ends. The germline V gene encodes CDR1 LNHNV and CDR2 YYDKDF (reference sequence). The CDR3 is 15 amino acids. The CDR3 reads CATSRDRQGKETQYF. CDR3 nucleotide sequence: TGTGCCACCAGCAGAGATCGGCAGGGTAAAGAGACCCAGTACTTC.

V usage is TRBV9 and J usage is TRBJ2-7, with 11 bases matching TRBD1. This CDR3 contains 16 residues. J lost 5 bases, V lost 0 bases, and 7 bases had no gene match. Germline V gives CDR1 SGDLS, CDR2 YYNGEE. The DNA for the CDR3 is TGTGCCAGCAGCGTAGCTGGGACAGGGGGTCTGAACGAGCAGTACTTC. Its protein is CASSVAGTGGLNEQYF.

The chain couples TRBV19 to TRBJ2-3; the D gene is possibly TRBD2 (7 bases). CDR3 length: 16 amino acids. Trimming stripped 5 bases from V and 3 bases from J, with 18 bases between. Germline values: CDR1 LNHDA, CDR2 SQIVND (reference sequence). The CDR3 is CASSGRDTPRTDTQYF. The CDR3 region has the DNA TGTGCCAGTAGTGGGAGGGACACGCCGAGAACAGATACGCAGTATTTT.

The CDR3 DNA follows: TGTGCCAGCAGCCTAGGAGGGATTAGCCTCAATGAGCAGTTCTTC. The encoded protein is CASSLGGISLNEQFF. This rearrangement joins TRBV11-2 to TRBJ2-1; TRBD2 might be the D (6 bases). CDR3 length: 15 residues. Trimming shortened V by 5 bases and J by 6 bases, and 17 bases separated the two germline ends. Germline CDR1 reads SGHAT; CDR2 reads FQNNGV. The full variable domain, with the rest looked up from reference TRBV11-2 and TRBJ2-1, is EAGVAQSPRYKIIEKRQSVAFWCNPISGHATLYWYQQILGQGPKLLIQFQNNGVVDDSQLPKDRFSAERLKGVDSTLKIQPAKLEDSAVYLCASSLGGISLNEQFFGPGTRLTVL.

V and J are TRBV2 and TRBJ2-7, with 9 bases fitting TRBD1. Germline V CDR1 and CDR2: SNHLY, FYNNEI. CDR3 length equals 14 residues. V lost 8 bases, J lost 9 bases, and 14 bases stayed unmatched. The CDR3 nucleotides are TGTGCCAGCTCGAAGGGACAGGGATCCCTCGGGCAGTACTTC. Residues: CASSKGQGSLGQYF.

The chain joins TRBV5-1 to TRBJ2-5, with 9 positions matching TRBD2. CDR1 and CDR2 (germline): SGHRS, YFSETQ. The CDR3 spans 15 residues. The trim removed 1 base at V and 2 bases at J, leaving 3 bases unmatched. The CDR3 loop reads CASSLFLAGQETQYF. The CDR3 nucleotides read TGCGCCAGCAGCTTGTTCCTAGCGGGACAAGAGACCCAGTACTTC.